These T cell receptor beta chains were read from a single sample in a study of PD-L1 blockade in urothelial cancer. TCRdb's table, derived via immunoSEQ multiplex PCR, lists solely in-frame clones and lacks some. This sample yields more than 40,000 clones, of which 70% to 90% are seen a single time; under 20% belongs to the top ten. The specimen was PBMCs, collected around atezolizumab (anti-PD-L1) treatment. These receptors originate from a man aged 60 to 75 with urothelial cancer. Both conserved end residues are part of each CDR3. Each record gives: CDR3 protein, CDR3 DNA, clone size, V gene, D gene, J gene. A D gene is named only where the DNA matches it firmly. Only some rows state a clone size, as once, few, many or a class for expanded clones.

CASSLAGYGYNEQFF	TGTGCCAGCAGCTTAGCGGGATACGGATACAATGAGCAGTTCTTC	.	TRBV11-3	.	TRBJ2-1
CASSLSSSGPRRHNEQFF	TGTGCCAGCAGTTTATCGTCTAGCGGACCGCGACGGCACAATGAGCAGTTCTTC	.	TRBV28	TRBD2	TRBJ2-1
CASSTSGGPGEQFF	TGTGCCAGCTCGACTAGCGGGGGGCCAGGTGAGCAGTTCTTC	.	TRBV18	TRBD2	TRBJ2-1
CASSVADRGWAEAFF	TGTGCCAGCAGCGTAGCGGACAGGGGTTGGGCTGAAGCTTTCTTT	.	TRBV9	TRBD1	TRBJ1-1
CASSLPGDQPQHF	TGTGCCAGCAGCCTACCAGGGGATCAGCCCCAGCATTTT	once	TRBV7-6	.	TRBJ1-5
CASSQGLAGGHEQYF	TGTGCCAGCAGCCAGGGGCTAGCGGGAGGACACGAGCAGTACTTC	few	TRBV4-2	TRBD2	TRBJ2-7
CASSSQTGRETQYF	TGCGCCAGCAGCTCCCAGACAGGGAGGGAGACCCAGTACTTC	.	TRBV5-1	.	TRBJ2-5
CAISGLTGDTQYF	TGTGCCATCAGTGGACTAACAGGGGATACGCAGTATTTT	.	TRBV10-3	.	TRBJ2-3
CASRPRLGISYNEQFF	TGTGCCAGCAGGCCGAGACTAGGCATCTCCTACAATGAGCAGTTCTTC	.	TRBV11-3	.	TRBJ2-1
CASSQDRRGYTF	TGTGCCAGCAGCCAAGATCGTCGTGGCTACACCTTC	.	TRBV14	.	TRBJ1-2
CASSPTEGTAQAFF	TGTGCCAGCTCACCGACGGAAGGGACAGCCCAAGCTTTCTTT	.	TRBV18	TRBD1	TRBJ1-1
CSVDDYGETQYF	TGCAGCGTTGACGACTACGGGGAGACCCAGTACTTC	.	TRBV29-1	.	TRBJ2-5
CASRPGLAYEQYF	TGTGCCAGCAGGCCGGGACTAGCCTACGAGCAGTACTTC	.	TRBV27	TRBD2	TRBJ2-7
CASSTTGGASGANVLTF	TGTGCCAGCAGCACGACAGGGGGCGCGTCTGGGGCCAACGTCCTGACTTTC	once	TRBV7-9	TRBD1	TRBJ2-6
CASSPPDRGSWSGELFF	TGTGCCAGCAGCCCTCCCGACAGGGGGAGTTGGTCCGGGGAGCTGTTTTTT	once	TRBV28	TRBD1	TRBJ2-2
CASSKNLAGEHRQETQYF	TGTGCCAGTAGTAAAAACCTAGCGGGGGAACATCGACAAGAGACCCAGTACTTC	.	TRBV19	TRBD2	TRBJ2-5
CASSLGLSLSYEQYF	TGTGCCAGCAGCTTAGGCCTGTCCTTGTCCTACGAGCAGTACTTC	.	TRBV13	.	TRBJ2-7
CASSLVGAQDTGELFF	TGTGCCAGCAGCCTTGTGGGGGCCCAGGACACCGGGGAGCTGTTTTTT	.	TRBV6-6	.	TRBJ2-2
CASSLTSGLGAIEQFF	TGTGCCAGCAGCCTAACTAGCGGACTAGGCGCAATTGAGCAGTTCTTC	.	TRBV7-9	TRBD2	TRBJ2-1
CASSQGLAGVQEQYF	TGTGCCAGCAGCCAGGGACTAGCGGGAGTTCAAGAGCAGTACTTC	.	TRBV11-3	TRBD2	TRBJ2-7
CASSYSPGPYEQYF	TGTGCCAGCAGTTACTCACCAGGTCCCTACGAGCAGTACTTC	few	TRBV6-5	.	TRBJ2-7
CASSLLRTGKNEQFF	TGTGCCAGCAGCTTACTTAGGACAGGGAAGAATGAGCAGTTCTTC	.	TRBV5-5	TRBD1	TRBJ2-1
CASSQWRRGGEADTQYF	TGCGCCAGCAGCCAATGGCGCCGGGGGGGGGAGGCAGATACGCAGTATTTT	.	TRBV4-1	TRBD2	TRBJ2-3
CASSPDRGGYTF	TGTGCCAGCAGTCCGGACAGGGGTGGCTACACCTTC	.	TRBV6-5	TRBD1	TRBJ1-2
CSVEIGNQPQHF	TGCAGCGTTGAAATAGGCAATCAGCCCCAGCATTTT	.	TRBV29-1	.	TRBJ1-5
CASSYDRSYTGELFF	TGTGCCAGCAGCTATGACAGGAGTTACACCGGGGAGCTGTTTTTT	.	TRBV7-3	.	TRBJ2-2
CASSPRGTSGRGAYNEQFF	TGTGCCAGCAGCCCACGGGGGACTAGCGGGAGGGGAGCGTACAATGAGCAGTTCTTC	.	TRBV7-2	TRBD2	TRBJ2-1
CAISESGTGGSAFF	TGTGCCATCAGTGAGTCTGGGACAGGGGGCTCAGCTTTCTTT	.	TRBV10-3	TRBD1	TRBJ1-1
CASSGEAYGYTF	TGTGCCAGCAGCGGGGAAGCCTATGGCTACACCTTC	.	TRBV6-6	.	TRBJ1-2
CASSTQLAGGGYNEQFF	TGTGCCAGTAGTACCCAACTAGCGGGAGGGGGATACAATGAGCAGTTCTTC	.	TRBV19	TRBD2	TRBJ2-1
CASSPSLRGTGKAEQYF	TGTGCCAGCAGCCCAAGTCTTCGCGGGACAGGGAAGGCCGAGCAGTACTTC	.	TRBV7-3	TRBD1	TRBJ2-7
CASRLNYEQYF	TGTGCCAGCAGACTGAATTACGAGCAGTACTTC	.	TRBV27	.	TRBJ2-7
CAIKLNTGTEAFF	TGTGCCATCAAATTAAATACGGGCACTGAAGCTTTCTTT	.	TRBV10-3	.	TRBJ1-1
CASTGTLQETQYF	TGTGCCAGCACCGGGACTTTACAAGAGACCCAGTACTTC	.	TRBV2	.	TRBJ2-5
CASSQPGRRTGELFF	TGTGCCAGCAGCCAACCAGGGCGGCGCACCGGGGAGCTGTTTTTT	.	TRBV4-2	.	TRBJ2-2
CATSGRNTEAFF	TGTGCCACCTCTGGCCGGAACACTGAAGCTTTCTTT	.	TRBV10-3	.	TRBJ1-1
CSVVLWGAGNTIYF	TGCAGCGTTGTATTGTGGGGCGCTGGAAACACCATATATTTT	.	TRBV29-1	.	TRBJ1-3
CASSQDHSGYGYTF	TGTGCCAGCAGCCAAGATCACAGCGGCTATGGCTACACCTTC	.	TRBV4-2	.	TRBJ1-2
CASSFPGLAGNEQFF	TGCGCCAGCAGCTTTCCGGGACTAGCGGGGAATGAGCAGTTCTTC	.	TRBV5-1	TRBD2	TRBJ2-1
CASSSAVLFTPNEQFF	TGTGCCAGCAGTTCGGCGGTCCTATTTACCCCAAATGAGCAGTTCTTC	.	TRBV27	.	TRBJ2-1
CAWRDGLDNEQFF	TGTGCCTGGAGGGATGGACTAGACAATGAGCAGTTCTTC	.	TRBV30	TRBD2	TRBJ2-1
CATSRRTGAISYEQYF	TGTGCCACCAGCCGCCGGACAGGGGCCATTTCCTACGAGCAGTACTTC	.	TRBV15	TRBD1	TRBJ2-7
CAWSVHSRGVQPQHF	TGTGCCTGGAGTGTACATAGCAGGGGAGTTCAGCCCCAGCATTTT	once	TRBV30	.	TRBJ1-5
CASSGYDYEETQYF	TGTGCCAGCAGTGGGTACGACTATGAAGAGACCCAGTACTTC	once	TRBV2	.	TRBJ2-5
CASRSMEAILGGGSYGYTF	TGTGCCAGTAGATCGATGGAGGCGATTCTTGGGGGGGGATCCTATGGCTACACCTTC	.	TRBV19	.	TRBJ1-2
CASSRGTVGIDTQYF	TGTGCCAGCAGTCGCGGGACAGTTGGGATAGATACGCAGTATTTT	.	TRBV28	.	TRBJ2-3
CATTEKYEQYF	TGTGCCACCACCGAGAAGTACGAGCAGTACTTC	.	TRBV28	.	TRBJ2-7
CASSPPGLAGETQYF	TGTGCCAGCTCACCACCCGGACTAGCGGGAGAGACCCAGTACTTC	.	TRBV18	TRBD2	TRBJ2-5